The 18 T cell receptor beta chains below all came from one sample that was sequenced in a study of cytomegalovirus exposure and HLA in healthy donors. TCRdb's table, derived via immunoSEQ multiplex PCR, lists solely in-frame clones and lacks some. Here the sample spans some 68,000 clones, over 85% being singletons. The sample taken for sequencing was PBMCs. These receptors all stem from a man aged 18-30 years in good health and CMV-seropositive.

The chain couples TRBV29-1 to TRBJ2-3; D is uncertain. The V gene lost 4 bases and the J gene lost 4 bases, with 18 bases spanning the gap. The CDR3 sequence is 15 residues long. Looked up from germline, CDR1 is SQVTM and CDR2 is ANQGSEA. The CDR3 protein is CSVGPSLWLADTQYF. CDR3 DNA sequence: TGCAGCGTTGGCCCCTCACTTTGGTTGGCAGATACGCAGTATTTT.

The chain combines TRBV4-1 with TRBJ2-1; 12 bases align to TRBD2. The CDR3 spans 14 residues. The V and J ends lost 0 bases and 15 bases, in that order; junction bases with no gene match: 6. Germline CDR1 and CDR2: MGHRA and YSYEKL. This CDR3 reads CASSQDASGRVLFF. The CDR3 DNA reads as TGCGCCAGCAGCCAAGACGCTAGCGGGAGGGTCTTGTTCTTC.

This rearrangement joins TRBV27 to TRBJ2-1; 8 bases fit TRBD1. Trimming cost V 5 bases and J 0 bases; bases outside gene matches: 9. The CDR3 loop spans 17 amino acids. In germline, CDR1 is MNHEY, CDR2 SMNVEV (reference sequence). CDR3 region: CASSLRTGSSSYNEQFF. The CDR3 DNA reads TGTGCCAGCAGTCTCCGGACAGGGTCGAGCTCCTACAATGAGCAGTTCTTC.

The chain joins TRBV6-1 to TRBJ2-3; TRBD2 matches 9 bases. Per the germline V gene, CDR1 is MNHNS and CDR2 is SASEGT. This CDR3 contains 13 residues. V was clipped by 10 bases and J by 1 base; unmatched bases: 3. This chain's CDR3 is CATRTSGTDTQYF. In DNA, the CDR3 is TGTGCCACCAGGACTAGCGGCACAGATACGCAGTATTTT.

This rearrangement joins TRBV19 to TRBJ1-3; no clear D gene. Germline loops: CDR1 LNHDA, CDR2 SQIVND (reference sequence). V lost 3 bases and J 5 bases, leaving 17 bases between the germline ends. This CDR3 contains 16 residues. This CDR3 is CASSMQRGIRRNTIYF. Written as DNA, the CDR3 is TGTGCCAGTAGTATGCAGCGGGGAATAAGGCGAAACACCATATATTTT.

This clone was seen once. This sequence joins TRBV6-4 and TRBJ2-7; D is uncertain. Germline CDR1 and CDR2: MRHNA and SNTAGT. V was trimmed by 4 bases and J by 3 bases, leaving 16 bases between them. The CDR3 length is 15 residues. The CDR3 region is CASSVTRHRRYEQYF. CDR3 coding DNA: TGTGCCAGCAGTGTGACTCGTCACCGTCGCTACGAGCAGTACTTC.

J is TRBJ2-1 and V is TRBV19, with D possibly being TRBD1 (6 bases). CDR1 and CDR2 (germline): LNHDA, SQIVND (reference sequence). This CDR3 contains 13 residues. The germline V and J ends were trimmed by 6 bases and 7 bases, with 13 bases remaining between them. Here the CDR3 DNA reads TGTGCCAGTAGCGATCAGGGGTATAATGAGCAGTTCTTC. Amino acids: CASSDQGYNEQFF.

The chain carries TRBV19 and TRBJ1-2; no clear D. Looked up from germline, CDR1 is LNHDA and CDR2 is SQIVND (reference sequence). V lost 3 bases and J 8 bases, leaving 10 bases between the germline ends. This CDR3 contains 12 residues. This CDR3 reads CASSIRESGYTF. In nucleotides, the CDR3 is TGTGCCAGTAGTATCCGGGAGAGCGGCTACACCTTC.

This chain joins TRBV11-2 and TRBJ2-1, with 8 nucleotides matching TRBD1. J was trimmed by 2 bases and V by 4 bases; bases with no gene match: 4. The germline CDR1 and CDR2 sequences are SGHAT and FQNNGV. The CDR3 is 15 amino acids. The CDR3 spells CASSSGQEPYNEQFF. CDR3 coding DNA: TGTGCCAGCAGCTCGGGACAGGAGCCCTACAATGAGCAGTTCTTC.

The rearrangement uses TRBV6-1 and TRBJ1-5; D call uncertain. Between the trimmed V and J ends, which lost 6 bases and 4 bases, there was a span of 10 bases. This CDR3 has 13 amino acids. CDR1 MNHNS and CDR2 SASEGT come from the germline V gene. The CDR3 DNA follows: TGTGCCAGCAGCCAGATTCTTAATCAGCCCCAGCATTTT. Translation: CASSQILNQPQHF.

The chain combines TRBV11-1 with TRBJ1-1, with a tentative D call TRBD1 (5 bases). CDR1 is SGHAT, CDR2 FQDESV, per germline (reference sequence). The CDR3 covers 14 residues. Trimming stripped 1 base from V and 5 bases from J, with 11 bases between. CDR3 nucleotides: TGTGCCAGCAGCTTAGATCAGGGATGGACTGAAGCTTTCTTT. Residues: CASSLDQGWTEAFF.

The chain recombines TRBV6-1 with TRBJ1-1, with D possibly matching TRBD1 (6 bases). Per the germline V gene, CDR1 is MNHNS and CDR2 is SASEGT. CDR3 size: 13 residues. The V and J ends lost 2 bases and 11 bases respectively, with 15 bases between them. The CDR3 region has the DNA TGTGCCAGCAGTGAAATGGGGCAGGGGCGCGCTTTCTTT. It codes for CASSEMGQGRAFF.

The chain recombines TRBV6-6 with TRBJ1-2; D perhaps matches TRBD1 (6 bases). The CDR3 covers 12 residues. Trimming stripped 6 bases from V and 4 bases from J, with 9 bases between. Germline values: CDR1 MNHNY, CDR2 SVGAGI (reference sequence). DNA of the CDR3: TGTGCCAGCAGAACAGGGAGCTATGGCTACACCTTC. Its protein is CASRTGSYGYTF.

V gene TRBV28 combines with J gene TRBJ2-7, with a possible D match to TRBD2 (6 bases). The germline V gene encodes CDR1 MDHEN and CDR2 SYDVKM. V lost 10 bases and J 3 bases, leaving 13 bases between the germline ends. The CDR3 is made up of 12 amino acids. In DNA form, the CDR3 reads TGTGCCACCCGGGGCGGGGACTACGAGCAGTACTTC. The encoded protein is CATRGGDYEQYF. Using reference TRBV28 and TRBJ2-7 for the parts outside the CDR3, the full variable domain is DVKVTQSSRYLVKRTGEKVFLECVQDMDHENMFWYRQDPGLGLRLIYFSYDVKMKEKGDIPEGYSVSREKKERFSLILESASTNQTSMYLCATRGGDYEQYFGPGTRLTVT.

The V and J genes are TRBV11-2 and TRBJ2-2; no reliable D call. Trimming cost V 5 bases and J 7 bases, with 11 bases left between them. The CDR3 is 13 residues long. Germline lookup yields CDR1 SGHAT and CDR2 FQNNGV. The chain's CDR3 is CASSPRPGGELFF. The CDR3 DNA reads TGTGCCAGCAGCCCCCGCCCCGGCGGGGAGCTGTTTTTT.

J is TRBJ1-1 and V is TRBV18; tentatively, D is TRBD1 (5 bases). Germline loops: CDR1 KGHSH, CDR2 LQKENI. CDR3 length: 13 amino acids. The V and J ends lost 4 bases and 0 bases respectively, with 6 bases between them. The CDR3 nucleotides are TGTGCCAGCTCACTGGACATGAACACTGAAGCTTTCTTT. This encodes CASSLDMNTEAFF. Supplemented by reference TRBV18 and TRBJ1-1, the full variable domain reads NAGVMQNPRHLVRRRGQEARLRCSPMKGHSHVYWYRQLPEEGLKFMVYLQKENIIDESGMPKERFSAEFPKEGPSILRIQQVVRGDSAAYFCASSLDMNTEAFFGQGTRLTVV.

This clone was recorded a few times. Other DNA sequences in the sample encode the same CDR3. CDR3 sequence reads: CSVAGTEETQYF. CDR3 nucleotides: TGCAGCGTTGCTGGGACAGAAGAGACCCAGTACTTC. The chain recombines TRBV29-1 with TRBJ2-5, with 7 bases lining up with TRBD1. The V and J ends lost 4 bases and 3 bases, in that order; junction bases with no gene match: 2. This CDR3 spans 12 amino acids. CDR1 and CDR2 (germline): SQVTM, ANQGSEA. Supplemented by reference TRBV29-1 and TRBJ2-5, the full variable domain reads SAVISQKPSRDICQRGTSLTIQCQVDSQVTMMFWYRQQPGQSLTLIATANQGSEATYESGFVIDKFPISRPNLTFSTLTVSNMSPEDSSIYLCSVAGTEETQYFGPGTRLLVL.

CDR3 nucleotide sequence: TGTGCCTGGAGTGTACGCAGGGGGGATTCACCCCTCCACTTT. Its translation: CAWSVRRGDSPLHF. The chain uses TRBV30 and TRBJ1-6; 7 bases are shared with TRBD1. Germline loops: CDR1 GTSNPN, CDR2 SVGIG (reference sequence). Trimming at V came to 0 bases and at J to 8 bases, leaving 4 bases not matched to a gene. This CDR3 region has 14 residues.